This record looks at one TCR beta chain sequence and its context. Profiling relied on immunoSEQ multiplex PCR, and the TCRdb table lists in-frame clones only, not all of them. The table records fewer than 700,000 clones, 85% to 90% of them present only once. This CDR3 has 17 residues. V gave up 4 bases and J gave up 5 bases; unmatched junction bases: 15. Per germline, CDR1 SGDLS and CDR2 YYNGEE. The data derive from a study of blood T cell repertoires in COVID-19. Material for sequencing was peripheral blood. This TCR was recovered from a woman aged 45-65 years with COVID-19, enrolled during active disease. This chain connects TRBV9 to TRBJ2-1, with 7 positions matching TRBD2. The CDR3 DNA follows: TGTGCCAGCAGCTCCCCAGGTAGCGGGTTATTGAACAATGAGCAGTTCTTC. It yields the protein CASSSPGSGLLNNEQFF. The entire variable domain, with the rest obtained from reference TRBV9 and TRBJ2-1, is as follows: DSGVTQTPKHLITATGQRVTLRCSPRSGDLSVYWYQQSLDQGLQFLIQYYNGEERAKGNILERFSAQQFPDLHSELNLSSLELGDSALYFCASSSPGSGLLNNEQFFGPGTRLTVL.